This T cell receptor beta chain derives from a study of blood T cell repertoires in COVID-19. Measured with immunoSEQ multiplex PCR; TCRdb has only the in-frame clones, and not every one. The table shows approximately 100,000 clones, with roughly 84% occurring only once. The J segment lost 4 bases and the V segment lost 4 bases, leaving 2 bases of the junction unmatched. Looked up from germline, CDR1 is SGHTA and CDR2 is FQGNSA. CDR3 length equals 14 residues. The chain combines TRBV7-2 with TRBJ2-7; 12 bases are shared with TRBD2. The sequence derives from a human donor in a cohort sampled during active COVID-19. Sequenced: peripheral blood. This CDR3 reads CASSWTSGKYEQYF. CDR3 nucleotide sequence: TGTGCCAGCAGCTGGACTAGCGGGAAATACGAGCAGTACTTC.